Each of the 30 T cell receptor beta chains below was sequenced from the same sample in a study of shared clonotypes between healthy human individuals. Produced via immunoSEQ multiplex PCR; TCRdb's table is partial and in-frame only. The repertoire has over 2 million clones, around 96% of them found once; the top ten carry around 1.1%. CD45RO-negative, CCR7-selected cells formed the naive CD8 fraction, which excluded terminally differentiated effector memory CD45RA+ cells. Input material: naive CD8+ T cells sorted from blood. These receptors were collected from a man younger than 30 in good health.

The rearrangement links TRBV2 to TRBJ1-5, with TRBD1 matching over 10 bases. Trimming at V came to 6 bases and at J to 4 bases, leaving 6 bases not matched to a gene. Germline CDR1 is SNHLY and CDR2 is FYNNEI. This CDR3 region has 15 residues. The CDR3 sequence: CASRGTGATNQPQHF. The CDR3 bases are TGTGCCAGCAGAGGGACAGGGGCGACAAATCAGCCCCAGCATTTT.

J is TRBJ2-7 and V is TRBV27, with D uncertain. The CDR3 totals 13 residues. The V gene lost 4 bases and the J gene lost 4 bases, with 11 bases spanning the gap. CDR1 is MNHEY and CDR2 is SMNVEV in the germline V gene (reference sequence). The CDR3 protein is CASSSPLGYEQYF. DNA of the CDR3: TGTGCCAGCAGTTCCCCCCTCGGATACGAGCAGTACTTC.

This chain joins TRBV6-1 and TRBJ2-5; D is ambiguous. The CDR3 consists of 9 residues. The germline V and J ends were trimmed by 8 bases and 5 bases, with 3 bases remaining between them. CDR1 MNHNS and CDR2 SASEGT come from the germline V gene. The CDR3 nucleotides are TGTGCCAGCGGGGAGACCCAGTACTTC. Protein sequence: CASGETQYF.

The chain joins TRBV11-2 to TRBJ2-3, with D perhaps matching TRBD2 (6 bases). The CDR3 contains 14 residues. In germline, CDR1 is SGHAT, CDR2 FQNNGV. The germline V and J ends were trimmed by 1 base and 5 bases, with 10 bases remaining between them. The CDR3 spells CASSLVTSEDTQYF. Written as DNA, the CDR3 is TGTGCCAGCAGCTTAGTGACTAGTGAAGATACGCAGTATTTT.

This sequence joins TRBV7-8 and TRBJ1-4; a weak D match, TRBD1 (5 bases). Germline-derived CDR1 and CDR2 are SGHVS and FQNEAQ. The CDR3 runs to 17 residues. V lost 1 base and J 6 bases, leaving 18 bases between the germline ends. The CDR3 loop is CASSLVPEGGAHEKLFF. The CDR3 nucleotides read TGTGCCAGCAGCTTAGTCCCGGAAGGAGGGGCACATGAAAAACTGTTTTTT.

The CDR3, as DNA: TGCGCCAGCAGCGAGGACATCCCCTATGGCTACACCTTC. As protein: CASSEDIPYGYTF. The rearrangement links TRBV5-1 to TRBJ1-2; TRBD1 is a possible D gene (5 bases). The CDR3 contains 13 residues. Trimming stripped 4 bases from V and 4 bases from J, with 11 bases between. Germline assignment: CDR1 SGHRS and CDR2 YFSETQ.

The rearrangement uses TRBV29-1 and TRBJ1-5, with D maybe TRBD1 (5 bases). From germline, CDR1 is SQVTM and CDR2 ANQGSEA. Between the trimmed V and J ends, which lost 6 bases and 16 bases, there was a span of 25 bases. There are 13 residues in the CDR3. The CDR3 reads CSVADSQGFGLHF. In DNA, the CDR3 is TGCAGCGTGGCGGATAGTCAGGGTTTTGGGCTACATTTT.

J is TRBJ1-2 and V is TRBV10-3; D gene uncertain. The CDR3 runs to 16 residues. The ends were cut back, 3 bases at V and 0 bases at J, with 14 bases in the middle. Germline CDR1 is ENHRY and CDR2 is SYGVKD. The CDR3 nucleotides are TGTGCCATCAGTGATTTTGACGACCGTACTAACTATGGCTACACCTTC. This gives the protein CAISDFDDRTNYGYTF.

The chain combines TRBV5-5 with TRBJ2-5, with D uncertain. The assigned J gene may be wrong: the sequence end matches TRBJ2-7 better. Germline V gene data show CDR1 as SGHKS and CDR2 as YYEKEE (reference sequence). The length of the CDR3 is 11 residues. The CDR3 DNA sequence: TGTGCCAGCAGCCTAGAAGGCGAGCAGTACTTC. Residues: CASSLEGEQYF.

CDR3 region: CASSTGLAGGLGLHEQYF. CDR3 nucleotide sequence: TGTGCCAGCAGCACAGGACTAGCGGGAGGTCTTGGTTTGCACGAGCAGTACTTC. The V call is TRBV7-2, the J call TRBJ2-7; 14 nucleotides align to TRBD2. J lost 5 bases, V lost 5 bases, and 14 bases had no gene match. There are 18 residues in the CDR3. The germline V gene has CDR1 SGHTA and CDR2 FQGNSA.

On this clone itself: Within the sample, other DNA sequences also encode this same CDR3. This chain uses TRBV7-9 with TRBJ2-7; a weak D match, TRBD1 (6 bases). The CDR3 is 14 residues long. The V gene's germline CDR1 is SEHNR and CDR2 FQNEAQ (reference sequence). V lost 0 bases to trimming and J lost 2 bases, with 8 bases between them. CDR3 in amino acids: CASSLAGATYEQYF. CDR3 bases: TGTGCCAGCAGCTTAGCGGGGGCGACCTACGAGCAGTACTTC.

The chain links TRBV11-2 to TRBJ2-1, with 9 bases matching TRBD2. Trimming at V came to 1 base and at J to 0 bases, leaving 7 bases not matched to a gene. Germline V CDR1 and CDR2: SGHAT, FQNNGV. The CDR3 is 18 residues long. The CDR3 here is CASSLGLAGWSSYNEQFF. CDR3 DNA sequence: TGTGCCAGCAGCTTAGGGCTAGCGGGGTGGAGCTCCTACAATGAGCAGTTCTTC. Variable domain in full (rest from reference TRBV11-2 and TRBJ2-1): EAGVAQSPRYKIIEKRQSVAFWCNPISGHATLYWYQQILGQGPKLLIQFQNNGVVDDSQLPKDRFSAERLKGVDSTLKIQPAKLEDSAVYLCASSLGLAGWSSYNEQFFGPGTRLTVL.

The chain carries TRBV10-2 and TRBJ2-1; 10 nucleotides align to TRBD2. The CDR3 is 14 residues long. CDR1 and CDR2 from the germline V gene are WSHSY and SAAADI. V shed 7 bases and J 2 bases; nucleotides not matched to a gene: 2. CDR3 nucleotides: TGCGCCAGCACTCTAGCGGGAGCCTACAATGAGCAGTTCTTC. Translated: CASTLAGAYNEQFF.

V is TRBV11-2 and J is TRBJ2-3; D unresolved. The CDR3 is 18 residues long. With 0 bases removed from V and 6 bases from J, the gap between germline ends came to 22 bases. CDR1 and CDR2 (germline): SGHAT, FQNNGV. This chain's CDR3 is CASSLDRPEPPAEDTQYF. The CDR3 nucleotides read TGTGCCAGCAGCTTAGATCGACCAGAGCCCCCTGCCGAGGATACGCAGTATTTT.

For the CDR3, the DNA is TGCGCCAGCAGCACATTCAGAAGTGGAACCGGGGAGCTGTTTTTT. Its protein is CASSTFRSGTGELFF. This chain links TRBV4-3 with TRBJ2-2, with D unclear. CDR1 and CDR2 (germline): LGHNA, YSLEER. The length of the CDR3 is 15 residues. Trimming shortened V by 5 bases and J by 5 bases, and 15 bases separated the two germline ends.

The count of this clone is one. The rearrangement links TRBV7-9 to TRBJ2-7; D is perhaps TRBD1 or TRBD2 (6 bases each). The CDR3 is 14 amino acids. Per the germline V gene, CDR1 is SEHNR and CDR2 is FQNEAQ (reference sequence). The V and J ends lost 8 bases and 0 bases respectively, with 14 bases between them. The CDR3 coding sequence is TGTGCCAGCTCGGGGGACACGAGCTCCTACGAGCAGTACTTC. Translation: CASSGDTSSYEQYF.

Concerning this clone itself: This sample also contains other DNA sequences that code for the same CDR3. In DNA form, the CDR3 reads TGTGCCAGCAGCTTCTACGGGAACACTGAAGCTTTCTTT. Protein sequence: CASSFYGNTEAFF. This chain uses TRBV7-2 with TRBJ1-1; D is unclear. V was shortened by 3 bases and J by 1 base, with 6 bases between the two germline ends. CDR3 length equals 13 residues. CDR1 and CDR2 from the germline V gene are SGHTA and FQGNSA.

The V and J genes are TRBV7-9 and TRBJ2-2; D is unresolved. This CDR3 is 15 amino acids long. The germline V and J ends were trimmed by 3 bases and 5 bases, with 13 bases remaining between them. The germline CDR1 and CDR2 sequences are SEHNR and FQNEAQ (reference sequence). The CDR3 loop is CASSFTPSETGELFF. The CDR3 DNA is TGTGCCAGCAGCTTCACCCCCTCGGAGACCGGGGAGCTGTTTTTT. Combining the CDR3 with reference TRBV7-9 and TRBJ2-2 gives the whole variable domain DTGVSQNPRHKITKRGQNVTFRCDPISEHNRLYWYRQTLGQGPEFLTYFQNEAQLEKSRLLSDRFSAERPKGSFSTLEIQRTEQGDSAMYLCASSFTPSETGELFFGEGSRLTVL.

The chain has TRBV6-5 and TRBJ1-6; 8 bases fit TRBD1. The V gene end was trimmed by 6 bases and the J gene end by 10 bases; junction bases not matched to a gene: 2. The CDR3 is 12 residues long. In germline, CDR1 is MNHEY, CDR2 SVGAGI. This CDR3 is CASRQGGSPLHF. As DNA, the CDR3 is TGTGCCAGCAGACAGGGGGGATCACCCCTCCACTTT.

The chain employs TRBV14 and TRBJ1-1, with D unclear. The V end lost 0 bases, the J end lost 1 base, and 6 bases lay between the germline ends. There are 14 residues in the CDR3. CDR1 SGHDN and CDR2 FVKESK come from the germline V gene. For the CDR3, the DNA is TGTGCCAGCAGCCAAGATTTTTCGAACACTGAAGCTTTCTTT. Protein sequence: CASSQDFSNTEAFF.

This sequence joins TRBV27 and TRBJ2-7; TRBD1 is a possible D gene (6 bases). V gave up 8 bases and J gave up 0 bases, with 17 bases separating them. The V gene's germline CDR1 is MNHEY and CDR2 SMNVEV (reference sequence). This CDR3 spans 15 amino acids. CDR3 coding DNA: TGTGCCAGCGGATCAGGACAGTACTACTCCTACGAGCAGTACTTC. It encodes CASGSGQYYSYEQYF.

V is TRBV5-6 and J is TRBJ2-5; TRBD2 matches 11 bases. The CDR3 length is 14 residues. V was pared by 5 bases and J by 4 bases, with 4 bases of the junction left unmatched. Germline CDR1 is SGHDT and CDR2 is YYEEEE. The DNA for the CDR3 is TGTGCCAGCAGTTACGGGACTAGCGGAGAGACCCAGTACTTC. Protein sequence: CASSYGTSGETQYF.

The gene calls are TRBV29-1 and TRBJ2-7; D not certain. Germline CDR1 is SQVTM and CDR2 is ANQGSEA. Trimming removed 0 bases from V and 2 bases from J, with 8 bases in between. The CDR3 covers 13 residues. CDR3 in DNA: TGCAGCGTTGAAGATAGTCAGGCCTACGAGCAGTACTTC. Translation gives CSVEDSQAYEQYF.

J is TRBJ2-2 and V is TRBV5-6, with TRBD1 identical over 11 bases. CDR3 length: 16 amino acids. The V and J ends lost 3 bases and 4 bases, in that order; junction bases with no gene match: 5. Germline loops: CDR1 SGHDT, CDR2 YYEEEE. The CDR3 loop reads CASSSSDRGLTGELFF. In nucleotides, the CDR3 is TGTGCCAGCAGCTCCTCGGACAGGGGGCTCACCGGGGAGCTGTTTTTT.

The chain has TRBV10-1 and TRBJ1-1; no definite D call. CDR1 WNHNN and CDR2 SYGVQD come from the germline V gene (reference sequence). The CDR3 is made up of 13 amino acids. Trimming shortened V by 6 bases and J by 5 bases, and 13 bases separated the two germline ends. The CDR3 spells CASSGPLTTEAFF. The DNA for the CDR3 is TGCGCCAGCAGCGGACCATTGACGACTGAAGCTTTCTTT.

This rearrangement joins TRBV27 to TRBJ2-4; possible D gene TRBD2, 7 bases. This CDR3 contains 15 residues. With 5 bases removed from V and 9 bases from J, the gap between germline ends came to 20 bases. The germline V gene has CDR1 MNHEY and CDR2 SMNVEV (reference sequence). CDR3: CASSPGGGGFGIQYF. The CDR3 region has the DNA TGTGCCAGCAGTCCCGGAGGGGGGGGGTTCGGCATTCAGTACTTC.

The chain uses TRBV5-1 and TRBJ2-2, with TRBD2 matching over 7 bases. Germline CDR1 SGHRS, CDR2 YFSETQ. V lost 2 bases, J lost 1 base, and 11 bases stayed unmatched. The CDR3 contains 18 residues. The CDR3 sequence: CASSFVPGGFENTGELFF. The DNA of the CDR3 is TGCGCCAGCAGCTTTGTTCCGGGAGGTTTCGAGAACACCGGGGAGCTGTTTTTT.

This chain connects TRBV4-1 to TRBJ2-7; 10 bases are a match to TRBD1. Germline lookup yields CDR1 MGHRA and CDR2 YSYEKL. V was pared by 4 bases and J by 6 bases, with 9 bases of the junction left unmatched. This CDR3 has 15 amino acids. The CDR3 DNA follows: TGCGCCAGCAGCCTACGGGACAGGGGATCTGGCGAGCAGTACTTC. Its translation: CASSLRDRGSGEQYF.

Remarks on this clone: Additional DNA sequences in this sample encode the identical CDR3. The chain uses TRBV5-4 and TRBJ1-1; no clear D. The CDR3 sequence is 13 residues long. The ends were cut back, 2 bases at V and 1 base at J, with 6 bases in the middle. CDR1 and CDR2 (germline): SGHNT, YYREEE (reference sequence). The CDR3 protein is CASSFSGNTEAFF. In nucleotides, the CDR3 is TGTGCCAGCAGCTTCTCAGGGAACACTGAAGCTTTCTTT. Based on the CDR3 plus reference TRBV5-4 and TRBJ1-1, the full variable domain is ETGVTQSPTHLIKTRGQQVTLRCSSQSGHNTVSWYQQALGQGPQFIFQYYREEENGRGNFPPRFSGLQFPNYSSELNVNALELDDSALYLCASSFSGNTEAFFGQGTRLTVV.

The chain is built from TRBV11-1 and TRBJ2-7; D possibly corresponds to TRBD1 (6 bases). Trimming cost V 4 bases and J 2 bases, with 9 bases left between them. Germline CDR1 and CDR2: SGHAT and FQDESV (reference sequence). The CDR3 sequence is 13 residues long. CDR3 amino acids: CASSYTGTYEQYF. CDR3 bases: TGTGCCAGCAGCTACACAGGGACCTACGAGCAGTACTTC. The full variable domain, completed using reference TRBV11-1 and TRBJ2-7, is EAEVAQSPRYKITEKSQAVAFWCDPISGHATLYWYRQILGQGPELLVQFQDESVVDDSQLPKDRFSAERLKGVDSTLKIQPAELGDSAMYLCASSYTGTYEQYFGPGTRLTVT.